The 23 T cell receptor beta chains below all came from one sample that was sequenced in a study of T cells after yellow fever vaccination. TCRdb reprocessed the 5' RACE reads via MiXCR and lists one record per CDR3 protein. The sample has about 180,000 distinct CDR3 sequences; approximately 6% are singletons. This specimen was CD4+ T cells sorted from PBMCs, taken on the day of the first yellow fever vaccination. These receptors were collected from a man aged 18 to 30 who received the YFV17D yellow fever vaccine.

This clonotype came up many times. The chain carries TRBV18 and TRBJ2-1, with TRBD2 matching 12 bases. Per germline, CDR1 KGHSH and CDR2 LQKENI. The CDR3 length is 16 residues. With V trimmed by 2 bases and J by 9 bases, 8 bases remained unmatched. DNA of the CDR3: TGTGCCAGCTCACCAGCTAGCGGGGGGGCCGGTATTGAGCAGTTCTTC. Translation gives CASSPASGGAGIEQFF.

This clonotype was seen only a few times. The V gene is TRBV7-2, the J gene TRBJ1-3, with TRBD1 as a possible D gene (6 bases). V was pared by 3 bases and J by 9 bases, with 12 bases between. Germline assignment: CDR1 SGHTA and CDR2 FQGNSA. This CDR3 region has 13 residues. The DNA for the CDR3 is TGTGCCAGCAGCTTTCAGGGGAGAAGCACCATATATTTT. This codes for CASSFQGRSTIYF. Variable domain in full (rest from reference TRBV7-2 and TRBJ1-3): GAGVSQSPSNKVTEKGKDVELRCDPISGHTALYWYRQSLGQGLEFLIYFQGNSAPDKSGLPSDRFSAERTGGSVSTLTIQRTQQEDSAVYLCASSFQGRSTIYFGEGSWLTVV.

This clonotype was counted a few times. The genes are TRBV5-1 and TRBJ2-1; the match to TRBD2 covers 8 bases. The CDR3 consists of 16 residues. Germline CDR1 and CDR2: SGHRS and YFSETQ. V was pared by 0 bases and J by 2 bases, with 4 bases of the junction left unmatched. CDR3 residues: CASSLDLRGAYNEQFF. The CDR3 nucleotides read TGCGCCAGCAGCTTGGATCTGCGGGGGGCCTACAATGAGCAGTTCTTC.

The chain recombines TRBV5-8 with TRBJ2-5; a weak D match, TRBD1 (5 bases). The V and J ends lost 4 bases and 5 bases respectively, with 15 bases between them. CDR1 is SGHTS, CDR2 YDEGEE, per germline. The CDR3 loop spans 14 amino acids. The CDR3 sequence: CASSPGLLGETQYF. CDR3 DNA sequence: TGTGCCAGCAGCCCAGGGCTCCTCGGGGAGACCCAGTACTTC.

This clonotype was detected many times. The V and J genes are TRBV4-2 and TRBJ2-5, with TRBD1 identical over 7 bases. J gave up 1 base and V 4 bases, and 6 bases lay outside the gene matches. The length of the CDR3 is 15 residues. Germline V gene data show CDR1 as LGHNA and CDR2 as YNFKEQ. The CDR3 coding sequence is TGTGCCAGCAGCCTTTGGGACAGCCTCCAAGAGACCCAGTACTTC. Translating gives CASSLWDSLQETQYF.

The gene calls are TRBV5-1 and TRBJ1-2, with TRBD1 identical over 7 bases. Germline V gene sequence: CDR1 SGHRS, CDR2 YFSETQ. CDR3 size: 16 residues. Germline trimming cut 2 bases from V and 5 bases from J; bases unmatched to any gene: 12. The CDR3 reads CASSLSSGGGLYGYTF. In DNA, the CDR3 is TGCGCCAGCAGCTTATCCTCAGGGGGAGGACTATATGGCTACACCTTC. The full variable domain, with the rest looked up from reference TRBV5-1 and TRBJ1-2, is KAGVTQTPRYLIKTRGQQVTLSCSPISGHRSVSWYQQTPGQGLQFLFEYFSETQRNKGNFPGRFSGRQFSNSRSEMNVSTLELGDSALYLCASSLSSGGGLYGYTFGSGTRLTVV.

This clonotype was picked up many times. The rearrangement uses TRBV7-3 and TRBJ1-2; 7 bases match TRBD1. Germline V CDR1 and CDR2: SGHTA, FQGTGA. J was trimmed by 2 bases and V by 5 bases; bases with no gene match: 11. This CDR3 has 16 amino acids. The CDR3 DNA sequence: TGTGCCAGCAGCCTCCAGGGGGGACAGCTAAACTATGGCTACACCTTC. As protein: CASSLQGGQLNYGYTF.

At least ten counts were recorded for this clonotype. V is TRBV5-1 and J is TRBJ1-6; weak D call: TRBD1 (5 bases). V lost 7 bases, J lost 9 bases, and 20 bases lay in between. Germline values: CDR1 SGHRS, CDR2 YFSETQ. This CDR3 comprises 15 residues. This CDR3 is CASRPRGNEVSPLHF. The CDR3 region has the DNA TGCGCCAGCCGGCCAAGGGGTAATGAGGTTTCACCCCTCCACTTT.

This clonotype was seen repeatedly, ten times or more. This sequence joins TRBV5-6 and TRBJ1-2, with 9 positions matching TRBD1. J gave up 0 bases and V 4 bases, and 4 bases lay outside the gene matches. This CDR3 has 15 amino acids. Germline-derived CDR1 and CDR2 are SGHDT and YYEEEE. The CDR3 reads CASSPRTGANYGYTF. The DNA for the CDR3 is TGTGCCAGCAGCCCGCGGACAGGGGCTAACTATGGCTACACCTTC.

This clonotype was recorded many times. The CDR3 spells CASSDPWDTEAFF. The CDR3 DNA is TGTGCCAGCAGTGATCCCTGGGACACTGAAGCTTTCTTT. This chain uses TRBV6-2 or TRBV6-3 with TRBJ1-1; no clear D gene. The CDR3 loop spans 13 amino acids. CDR1 MNHEY and CDR2 SVGEGT come from the germline V gene. Trimming shortened V by 5 bases and J by 3 bases, and 10 bases separated the two germline ends.

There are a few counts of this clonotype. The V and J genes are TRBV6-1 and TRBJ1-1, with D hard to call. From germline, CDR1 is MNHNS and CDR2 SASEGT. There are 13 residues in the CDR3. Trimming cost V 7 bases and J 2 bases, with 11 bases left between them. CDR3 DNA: TGTGCCAGCAATATCAAGCCTAACACTGAAGCTTTCTTT. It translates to CASNIKPNTEAFF.

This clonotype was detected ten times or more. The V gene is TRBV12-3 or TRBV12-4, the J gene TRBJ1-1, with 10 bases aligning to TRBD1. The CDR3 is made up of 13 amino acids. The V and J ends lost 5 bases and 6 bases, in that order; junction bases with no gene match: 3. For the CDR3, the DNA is TGTGCCAGCAGTCCCGGGACAGGGGCTGAAGCTTTCTTT. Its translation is CASSPGTGAEAFF.

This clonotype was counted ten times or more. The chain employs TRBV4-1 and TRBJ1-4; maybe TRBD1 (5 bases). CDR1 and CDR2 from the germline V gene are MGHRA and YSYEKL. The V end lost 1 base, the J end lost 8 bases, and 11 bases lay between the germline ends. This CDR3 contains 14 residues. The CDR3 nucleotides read TGCGCCAGCAGCCAAGCAGGGTTGCGAGAAAAACTGTTTTTT. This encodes CASSQAGLREKLFF.

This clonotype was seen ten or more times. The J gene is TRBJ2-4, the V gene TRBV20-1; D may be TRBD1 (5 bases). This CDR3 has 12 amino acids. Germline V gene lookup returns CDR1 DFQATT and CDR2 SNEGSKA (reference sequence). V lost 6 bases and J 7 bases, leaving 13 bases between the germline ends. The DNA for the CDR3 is TGCAGTGCGTCAAAAAGACAGAACATTCAGTACTTC. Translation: CSASKRQNIQYF.

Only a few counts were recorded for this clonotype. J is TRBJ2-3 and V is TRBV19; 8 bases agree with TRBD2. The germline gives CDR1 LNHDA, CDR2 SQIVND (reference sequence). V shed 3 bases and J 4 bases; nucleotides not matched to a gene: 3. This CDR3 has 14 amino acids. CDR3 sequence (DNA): TGTGCCAGTAGTATCGGGGGGGCATCAGATACGCAGTATTTT. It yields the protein CASSIGGASDTQYF.

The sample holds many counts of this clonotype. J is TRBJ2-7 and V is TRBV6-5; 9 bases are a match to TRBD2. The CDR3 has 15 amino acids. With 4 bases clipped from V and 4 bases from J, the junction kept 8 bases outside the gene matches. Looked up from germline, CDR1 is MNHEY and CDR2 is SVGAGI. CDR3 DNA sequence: TGTGCCAGCAGTTTTTCCCTAGCGGGGAGGTACGAGCAGTACTTC. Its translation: CASSFSLAGRYEQYF.

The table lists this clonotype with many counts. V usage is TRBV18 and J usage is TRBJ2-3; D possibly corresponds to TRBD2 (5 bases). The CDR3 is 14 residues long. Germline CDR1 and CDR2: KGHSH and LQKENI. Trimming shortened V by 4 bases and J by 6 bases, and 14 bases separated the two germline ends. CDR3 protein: CASSRDIRGDTQYF. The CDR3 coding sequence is TGTGCCAGCTCACGGGATATCCGAGGGGATACGCAGTATTTT.

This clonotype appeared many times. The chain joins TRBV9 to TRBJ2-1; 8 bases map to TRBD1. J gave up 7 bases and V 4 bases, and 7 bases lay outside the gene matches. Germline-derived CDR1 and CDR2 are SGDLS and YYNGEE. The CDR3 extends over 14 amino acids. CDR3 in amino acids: CASSFRQGMNEQFF. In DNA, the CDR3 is TGTGCCAGCAGCTTTAGACAGGGGATGAATGAGCAGTTCTTC.

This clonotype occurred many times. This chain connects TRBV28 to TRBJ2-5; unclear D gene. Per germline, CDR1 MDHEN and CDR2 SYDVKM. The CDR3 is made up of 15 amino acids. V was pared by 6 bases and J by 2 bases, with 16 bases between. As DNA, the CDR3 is TGTGCCAGCAGCCCCCTGGGGAACCTGCAAGAGACCCAGTACTTC. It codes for CASSPLGNLQETQYF.

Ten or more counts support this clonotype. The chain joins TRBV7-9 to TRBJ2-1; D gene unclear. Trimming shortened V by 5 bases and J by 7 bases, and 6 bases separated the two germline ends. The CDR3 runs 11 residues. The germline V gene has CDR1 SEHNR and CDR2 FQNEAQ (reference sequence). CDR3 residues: CASSPTNEQFF. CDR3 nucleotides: TGTGCCAGCAGCCCGACAAATGAGCAGTTCTTC.

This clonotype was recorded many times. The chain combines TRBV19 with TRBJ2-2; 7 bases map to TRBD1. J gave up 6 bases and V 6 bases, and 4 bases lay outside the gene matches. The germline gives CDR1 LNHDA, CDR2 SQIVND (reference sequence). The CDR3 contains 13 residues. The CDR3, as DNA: TGTGCCAGTAGCCCACAGGGGCCCGGGGAGCTGTTTTTT. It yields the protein CASSPQGPGELFF.

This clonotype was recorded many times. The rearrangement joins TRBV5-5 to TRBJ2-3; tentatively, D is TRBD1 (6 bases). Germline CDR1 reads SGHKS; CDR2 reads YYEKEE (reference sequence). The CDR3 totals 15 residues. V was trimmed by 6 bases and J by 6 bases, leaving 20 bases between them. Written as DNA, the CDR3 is TGTGCCAGCAACAAACCGGGACACGGTGGGGATACGCAGTATTTT. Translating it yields CASNKPGHGGDTQYF.

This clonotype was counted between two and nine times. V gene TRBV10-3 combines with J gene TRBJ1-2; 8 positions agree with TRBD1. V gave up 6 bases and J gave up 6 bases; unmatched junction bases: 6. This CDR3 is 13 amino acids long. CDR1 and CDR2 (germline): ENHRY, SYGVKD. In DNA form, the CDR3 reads TGTGCCATCAGCCGAACAGGGGGTCATGGCTACACCTTC. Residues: CAISRTGGHGYTF.